These 17 T cell receptor beta chains share one sample of origin, sequenced in a study of blood T cell repertoires in COVID-19. Repertoires were generated with immunoSEQ multiplex PCR, while TCRdb's copy carries only in-frame clones and drops some. The sample shows about 670,000 clones, 70% to 90% of them seen only once. Sequencing input: peripheral blood. The receptors were gathered from a woman aged 18-30 years with acute or convalescent COVID-19.

This clone appeared a few times. CDR3 amino acids: CASRPPGQGKMGYTF. The CDR3 coding sequence is TGTGCCAGCAGGCCCCCGGGACAGGGGAAGATGGGCTACACCTTC. The chain joins TRBV6-5 to TRBJ1-2; 10 bases fit TRBD1. From germline, CDR1 is MNHEY and CDR2 SVGAGI. There are 15 residues in the CDR3. J gave up 8 bases and V 6 bases, and 12 bases lay outside the gene matches.

This clone came up a few times. The rearrangement joins TRBV6-6 to TRBJ2-1, with D possibly being TRBD1 (6 bases). The germline gives CDR1 MNHNY, CDR2 SVGAGI (reference sequence). V was pared by 5 bases and J by 8 bases, with 16 bases between. There are 14 residues in the CDR3. CDR3 bases: TGTGCCAGCAGTCCCGTGGGGGCAGAAGATGAGCAGTTCTTC. It specifies CASSPVGAEDEQFF.

The rearrangement links TRBV6-1 to TRBJ1-2; TRBD1 is a possible D gene (6 bases). Germline assignment: CDR1 MNHNS and CDR2 SASEGT. The CDR3 runs 16 residues. Trimming took off 0 bases at V and 4 bases at J, with 15 bases between the two ends. The CDR3 is CASSEAGYRELYGYTF. The CDR3 region has the DNA TGTGCCAGCAGTGAAGCAGGATACAGGGAACTCTATGGCTACACCTTC.

The genes are TRBV7-6 and TRBJ2-5, with 7 bases aligning to TRBD1. The trim removed 3 bases at V and 4 bases at J, leaving 8 bases unmatched. Looked up from germline, CDR1 is SGHVS and CDR2 is FNYEAQ. This CDR3 spans 15 amino acids. DNA for the CDR3: TGTGCCAGCAGCTTCCTCGGACAGGTCGGAGAGACCCAGTACTTC. This gives the protein CASSFLGQVGETQYF.

The V call is TRBV6-4, the J call TRBJ2-6; D is perhaps TRBD2 (5 bases). Germline CDR1 MRHNA, CDR2 SNTAGT. The CDR3 length is 14 residues. Trimming removed 10 bases at V and 3 bases at J, with 13 bases between. CDR3 sequence (DNA): TGTGCCACTTCGCCCGAGGGTGGGGCCAACGTCCTGACTTTC. Translation gives CATSPEGGANVLTF.

The rearrangement uses TRBV9 and TRBJ1-6; weak D call: TRBD1 (6 bases). This CDR3 is 16 amino acids long. Germline V gene sequence: CDR1 SGDLS, CDR2 YYNGEE. V was trimmed by 2 bases and J by 7 bases, leaving 16 bases between them. CDR3 bases: TGTGCCAGCAGCGTCTTCCCACAGGGTCAGAATTCACCCCTCCACTTT. Amino acids: CASSVFPQGQNSPLHF.

This sequence joins TRBV10-3 and TRBJ2-5; no reliable D call. CDR3 size: 12 residues. V was trimmed by 8 bases and J by 2 bases, leaving 9 bases between them. Germline V gene data show CDR1 as ENHRY and CDR2 as SYGVKD. DNA of the CDR3: TGTGCCATCCCAGCACAGCAAGAGACCCAGTACTTC. Residues: CAIPAQQETQYF.

V gene TRBV5-1 combines with J gene TRBJ2-7; TRBD2 is a possible D gene (6 bases). This CDR3 is 15 amino acids long. V lost 0 bases, J lost 2 bases, and 12 bases lay in between. CDR1 is SGHRS and CDR2 is YFSETQ in the germline V gene. This CDR3 is CASSLATSGAYEQYF. The CDR3, as DNA: TGCGCCAGCAGCTTGGCTACCTCGGGGGCCTACGAGCAGTACTTC.

The rearrangement links TRBV9 to TRBJ2-1; TRBD2 aligns across 7 bases. Germline loops: CDR1 SGDLS, CDR2 YYNGEE. CDR3 length: 13 residues. Unmatched junction bases numbered 2, after V lost 2 bases and J lost 6 bases. As DNA, the CDR3 is TGTGCCAGCAGCGTCCTAGCGGCCAATGAGCAGTTCTTC. Translated: CASSVLAANEQFF. Using reference TRBV9 and TRBJ2-1 for the parts outside the CDR3, the full variable domain is DSGVTQTPKHLITATGQRVTLRCSPRSGDLSVYWYQQSLDQGLQFLIQYYNGEERAKGNILERFSAQQFPDLHSELNLSSLELGDSALYFCASSVLAANEQFFGPGTRLTVL.

This clone showed up just a few times. V is TRBV20-1 and J is TRBJ1-2, with D maybe TRBD1 (5 bases). The CDR3 has 11 amino acids. CDR1 and CDR2 from the germline V gene are DFQATT and SNEGSKA (reference sequence). V was clipped by 8 bases and J by 4 bases, with 11 bases between them. The CDR3 protein is CSPMGGYGYTF. The CDR3, as DNA: TGCAGTCCCATGGGGGGCTATGGCTACACCTTC.

The chain is built from TRBV6-2 or TRBV6-3 and TRBJ2-7; TRBD1 matches at 7 bases. This CDR3 spans 18 amino acids. V was clipped by 0 bases and J by 0 bases; unmatched bases: 11. The germline gives CDR1 MNHEY, CDR2 SVGEGT. The CDR3 protein is CASSYSVWRQGDSYEQYF. In nucleotides, the CDR3 is TGTGCCAGCAGTTACTCGGTGTGGCGCCAGGGGGACTCCTACGAGCAGTACTTC.

The chain recombines TRBV5-1 with TRBJ2-7; D is undetermined. The CDR3 contains 14 residues. Trimming cost V 0 bases and J 5 bases, with 12 bases left between them. CDR1 is SGHRS, CDR2 YFSETQ, per germline. CDR3 bases: TGCGCCAGCAGCTTGGGCCCCCTAATAGACGAGCAGTACTTC. Protein: CASSLGPLIDEQYF.

The V call is TRBV9, the J call TRBJ2-7, with D unclear. Germline-derived CDR1 and CDR2 are SGDLS and YYNGEE. There are 14 residues in the CDR3. The germline V and J ends were trimmed by 0 bases and 2 bases, with 9 bases remaining between them. The CDR3 here is CASSVDSAPYEQYF. In DNA, the CDR3 is TGTGCCAGCAGCGTAGACTCTGCTCCCTACGAGCAGTACTTC.

The V and J genes are TRBV29-1 and TRBJ2-5; 7 positions match TRBD1. V was clipped by 6 bases and J by 2 bases; unmatched bases: 12. This CDR3 is 15 amino acids long. Germline CDR1 is SQVTM and CDR2 is ANQGSEA. The CDR3 bases are TGCAGCGTGCCTGACAGGGCAGAGTCGCAAGAGACCCAGTACTTC. The encoded protein is CSVPDRAESQETQYF.

This CDR3 reads CASSWGQGAGSPLHF. CDR3 sequence (DNA): TGTGCCAGCAGCTGGGGACAGGGGGCTGGGTCACCCCTCCACTTT. The chain has TRBV7-2 and TRBJ1-6, with 12 nucleotides matching TRBD1. The CDR3 runs 15 residues. Germline CDR1 is SGHTA and CDR2 is FQGNSA. V lost 4 bases and J lost 10; bases outside the gene matches: 5.

The chain combines TRBV6-5 with TRBJ2-5; D is perhaps TRBD2 (6 bases). CDR3 length equals 15 residues. Germline V gives CDR1 MNHEY, CDR2 SVGAGI. V gave up 6 bases and J gave up 5 bases, with 19 bases separating them. Written as DNA, the CDR3 is TGTGCCAGCAGGCCTAGAGGAGGGATTGGGGAGACCCAGTACTTC. Its protein is CASRPRGGIGETQYF.

V and J are TRBV29-1 and TRBJ2-5; D gene unclear. The length of the CDR3 is 12 residues. Trimming removed 4 bases from V and 2 bases from J, with 8 bases in between. Per the germline V gene, CDR1 is SQVTM and CDR2 is ANQGSEA. The CDR3 DNA sequence: TGCAGCGTTGGCGGTCAACAAGAGACCCAGTACTTC. Translation gives CSVGGQQETQYF.